The entry below gives a single T cell receptor (beta chain) sequence along with its context. Its antigen is unidentified. The data stem from a study of T cell responses to AZD1222 COVID-19 vaccine. Notes on the study in general: The repertoires were collected only after the peak T cell response. White British people made up most donors, females outnumbered males, and clonal diversity was possibly underestimated. Spike-specific TCR breadth and depth rose after two AZD1222 doses.

Trimming cost V 2 bases and J 5 bases; bases outside gene matches: 1. This CDR3 region has 14 residues. The V gene's germline CDR1 is LNHDA and CDR2 SQIVND (reference sequence). Sequencing used immunoSEQ multiplex PCR; TCRdb keeps in-frame clones, though not all of them. The data show 150,000 or so clones, around nine tenths seen once. The chain is built from TRBV19 and TRBJ2-2; 8 bases match TRBD1. The clonotype was recovered from an adult in good health. The sequencing here drew on peripheral blood, taken on day 0 of AZD1222 vaccination. The CDR3 bases are TGTGCCAGTAGTATAAACAGGGGGACCGGGGAGCTGTTTTTT. Protein: CASSINRGTGELFF.